A single sample gave rise to the 14 T cell receptor beta chains below, sequenced in a study of shared clonotypes between healthy human individuals. Sequencing was performed with immunoSEQ multiplex PCR; in TCRdb, only in-frame clones are kept and a portion is missing. The data contain over 2 million clones, roughly 95% of them singletons. Sequenced sample: naive CD4+ T cells sorted from blood. Subset reported: CD45RA+ positively selected. The receptors were sampled from a man younger than 35 in good health.

As to this clone: The sample contains more than one DNA sequence encoding this CDR3. The J gene is TRBJ2-7, the V gene TRBV6-1; D may be TRBD2 (5 bases). Trimming left V 5 bases short and J 3 bases short, with 11 bases between. The CDR3 sequence is 13 residues long. Germline-derived CDR1 and CDR2 are MNHNS and SASEGT. This CDR3 is CASSRGEFYEQYF. The CDR3 DNA sequence: TGTGCCAGCAGTCGGGGAGAATTCTACGAGCAGTACTTC.

The chain carries TRBV30 and TRBJ1-3; a possible D gene is TRBD1 (6 bases). The V gene's germline CDR1 is GTSNPN and CDR2 SVGIG (reference sequence). CDR3 length: 15 residues. V shed 5 bases and J shed 1 base, with 15 bases lying between them. CDR3 in amino acids: CAWGVGQPSGNTIYF. In nucleotides, the CDR3 is TGTGCCTGGGGAGTCGGACAGCCTTCTGGAAACACCATATATTTT.

The chain links TRBV5-6 to TRBJ1-3, with 7 bases lining up with TRBD1. Germline assignment: CDR1 SGHDT and CDR2 YYEEEE. CDR3 length equals 14 residues. The trim removed 9 bases at V and 0 bases at J, leaving 6 bases unmatched. The CDR3 coding sequence is TGTGCCACCCGTGCAGGGGGCTCTGGAAACACCATATATTTT. Its protein product is CATRAGGSGNTIYF.

This chain connects TRBV18 to TRBJ1-4; possible D gene TRBD1, 5 bases. Germline V CDR1 and CDR2: KGHSH, LQKENI. This CDR3 spans 16 amino acids. The V gene lost 5 bases and the J gene lost 8 bases, with 21 bases spanning the gap. The CDR3 loop reads CASSTRDGGIMEKLFF. For the CDR3, the DNA is TGTGCCAGCTCAACCCGGGACGGCGGAATAATGGAAAAACTGTTTTTT. Full variable domain (outside the CDR3, taken from reference TRBV18 and TRBJ1-4): NAGVMQNPRHLVRRRGQEARLRCSPMKGHSHVYWYRQLPEEGLKFMVYLQKENIIDESGMPKERFSAEFPKEGPSILRIQQVVRGDSAAYFCASSTRDGGIMEKLFFGSGTQLSVL.

V usage is TRBV27 and J usage is TRBJ2-3; D remains ambiguous. From germline, CDR1 is MNHEY and CDR2 SMNVEV (reference sequence). Trimming left V 1 base short and J 4 bases short, with 9 bases between. The CDR3 spans 14 residues. CDR3 nucleotide sequence: TGTGCCAGCAGTTTATGGGGTACGCCAGATACGCAGTATTTT. Protein: CASSLWGTPDTQYF.

Only one count was recorded for this clone. The chain links TRBV28 to TRBJ2-5; TRBD1 or TRBD2 may be the D gene (6 bases each). Germline lookup yields CDR1 MDHEN and CDR2 SYDVKM. The V and J ends lost 5 bases and 1 base respectively, with 14 bases between them. The CDR3 covers 15 residues. The CDR3 bases are TGTGCCAGCAGTCCTAGGGGGGACCCCCAAGAGACCCAGTACTTC. It translates to CASSPRGDPQETQYF.

The rearrangement joins TRBV6-4 to TRBJ2-2; the D gene is possibly TRBD1 (6 bases). V shed 6 bases and J shed 6 bases, with 14 bases lying between them. The germline gives CDR1 MRHNA, CDR2 SNTAGT. The CDR3 sequence is 14 residues long. CDR3 in DNA: TGTGCCAGCAGGGAGGACAGCCTCCCCGGGGAGCTGTTTTTT. Amino acids: CASREDSLPGELFF.

This chain links TRBV18 with TRBJ1-4; 10 bases map to TRBD1. From germline, CDR1 is KGHSH and CDR2 LQKENI. The V segment lost 3 bases and the J segment 8 bases; nucleotides outside the gene matches: 3. This CDR3 has 14 residues. Here the CDR3 reads CASSPGQGREKLFF. CDR3 nucleotides: TGTGCCAGCTCACCGGGACAGGGGAGAGAAAAACTGTTTTTT.

V and J are TRBV2 and TRBJ2-7, with TRBD2 matching over 11 bases. Unmatched junction bases numbered 10, after V lost 6 bases and J lost 3 bases. Germline V gives CDR1 SNHLY, CDR2 FYNNEI. The CDR3 is made up of 16 amino acids. The CDR3 reads CASRDFELAGVYEQYF. As DNA, the CDR3 is TGTGCCAGCAGGGACTTTGAACTAGCGGGAGTCTACGAGCAGTACTTC.

The chain links TRBV14 to TRBJ2-1; TRBD2 matches at 10 bases. From germline, CDR1 is SGHDN and CDR2 FVKESK. The CDR3 has 15 residues. V shed 4 bases and J 9 bases; nucleotides not matched to a gene: 9. CDR3 sequence (DNA): TGTGCCAGCAGCCTTCCTAGCGGGAGTCCGTTTGAGCAGTTCTTC. This encodes CASSLPSGSPFEQFF.

The chain has TRBV28 and TRBJ1-1; no clear D. The CDR3 length is 15 residues. CDR1 is MDHEN, CDR2 SYDVKM, per germline. V gave up 4 bases and J gave up 0 bases, with 12 bases separating them. CDR3 loop: CASSSQRVLNTEAFF. The CDR3 coding sequence is TGTGCCAGCAGTTCCCAGAGAGTGTTGAACACTGAAGCTTTCTTT. Combining the CDR3 with reference TRBV28 and TRBJ1-1 gives the whole variable domain DVKVTQSSRYLVKRTGEKVFLECVQDMDHENMFWYRQDPGLGLRLIYFSYDVKMKEKGDIPEGYSVSREKKERFSLILESASTNQTSMYLCASSSQRVLNTEAFFGQGTRLTVV.

V and J are TRBV28 and TRBJ1-4; the D gene is possibly TRBD1 (5 bases). The CDR3 has 17 residues. Germline CDR1 MDHEN, CDR2 SYDVKM. Trimming took off 1 base at V and 7 bases at J, with 19 bases between the two ends. The CDR3 spells CASSLYGARAMGEKLFF. DNA of the CDR3: TGTGCCAGCAGTTTATATGGGGCCCGGGCCATGGGTGAAAAACTGTTTTTT.

In the case of this clone: Other nucleotide sequences in the sample specify the same CDR3. V usage is TRBV11-2 and J usage is TRBJ1-5, with 8 positions matching TRBD1. With V trimmed by 5 bases and J by 2 bases, 5 bases remained unmatched. Germline CDR1 reads SGHAT; CDR2 reads FQNNGV. There are 15 residues in the CDR3. As DNA, the CDR3 is TGTGCCAGCAGCCCCGGACAGGGTGGCAATCAGCCCCAGCATTTT. Translating gives CASSPGQGGNQPQHF.

This chain uses TRBV11-2 with TRBJ2-2; D is unresolved. The ends were cut back, 4 bases at V and 2 bases at J, with 11 bases in the middle. This CDR3 has 15 amino acids. In germline, CDR1 is SGHAT, CDR2 FQNNGV. CDR3 amino acids: CASSSQQGNTGELFF. CDR3 coding DNA: TGTGCCAGCAGCTCTCAGCAAGGCAACACCGGGGAGCTGTTTTTT.